A selection of T cell receptor beta chains follows, all from one sample in a study of T cell repertoires and HLA-DP antigens. The protocol was immunoSEQ multiplex PCR, while the TCRdb copy is restricted to in-frame clones and leaves out a portion. Altogether 65,000 to 90,000 clones are present, 80% being singletons, with the ten largest covering 1.6%. Their recognized antigens are unknown. Sequenced input: CD4+ T cells from PBMCs. These receptors all come from a man aged 55 to 70 in good health and CMV-seronegative. The CDR3 runs from the conserved cysteine through the conserved F or W. A D gene is named only where the DNA matches it firmly. Only some rows state a clone size, as once, few, many or a class for expanded clones.

V gene	CDR3 length	J gene	clone size	D gene	CDR3 DNA	CDR3 protein
TRBV13	13	TRBJ2-4	once	NA	TGTGCCAGCACGGAGTTAGCCAAAAACATTCAGTACTTC	CASTELAKNIQYF
TRBV7-8	14	TRBJ1-2	NA	NA	TGTGCCAGCAGCCTAGAGGGCCGGAACTATGGCTACACCTTC	CASSLEGRNYGYTF
TRBV7-2	14	TRBJ2-7	NA	NA	TGTGCCAGCAGCCCCCGAACAGGTACCTACGAGCAGTACTTC	CASSPRTGTYEQYF
TRBV6-5	15	TRBJ1-1	NA	NA	TGTGCCAGCAGTTACTCGTTCAGGGTAGACACTGAAGCTTTCTTT	CASSYSFRVDTEAFF
TRBV7-9	18	TRBJ2-6	NA	NA	TGTGCCAGCAGCTACGGGACCGCCTATTTGGGGGGGGCCAACGTCCTGACTTTC	CASSYGTAYLGGANVLTF
TRBV7-3	15	TRBJ2-3	NA	NA	TGTGCCAGCAGCGCAGTGGGACTCAGCACAGATACGCAGTATTTT	CASSAVGLSTDTQYF
TRBV12-5	13	TRBJ1-1	NA	NA	TGTGCTAGTGGTTTGGTAGGGGGCACTGAAGCTTTCTTT	CASGLVGGTEAFF
TRBV28	15	TRBJ1-5	NA	NA	TGTGCCAGCAGTTTCCTACAGCGAGGCAATCAGCCCCAGCATTTT	CASSFLQRGNQPQHF
TRBV30	12	TRBJ1-2	NA	TRBD1	TGTGCGGAAAGGGGGCTTCACTATGGCTACACCTTC	CAERGLHYGYTF
TRBV7-9	14	TRBJ2-3	NA	NA	TGTGCCAGCGCGGGTCTGGGGAGCACAGATACGCAGTATTTT	CASAGLGSTDTQYF
TRBV5-6	15	TRBJ1-1	NA	NA	TGTGCCAGCAGACGTCTGCAGTTAATGAACACTGAAGCTTTCTTT	CASRRLQLMNTEAFF
TRBV5-1	15	TRBJ1-1	NA	NA	TGCGCCAGCAGCTTGGAACAGGTCAGTGGTACTGAAGCTTTCTTT	CASSLEQVSGTEAFF
TRBV5-1	16	TRBJ2-5	NA	NA	TGCGCCAGCAGCGCGGAGGGGGCTAGCGGACAAGAGACCCAGTACTTC	CASSAEGASGQETQYF
TRBV27	14	TRBJ2-3	NA	NA	TGTGCCAGCAGTTTATCACTCAGCACAGATACGCAGTATTTT	CASSLSLSTDTQYF
TRBV2	15	TRBJ1-6	many	NA	TGTGCCAGCAGGTCGGGAGGCACTTATAATTCACCCCTCCACTTT	CASRSGGTYNSPLHF
TRBV5-4	14	TRBJ2-1	NA	NA	TGTGCCAGCAGCTCTCGGGGGACAGCCAATGAGCAGTTCTTC	CASSSRGTANEQFF
TRBV12-5	16	TRBJ1-2	NA	TRBD1	TGTGCTAGTGGTTCGGACAGGTCAATATATAACTATGGCTACACCTTC	CASGSDRSIYNYGYTF
TRBV2	15	TRBJ2-6	NA	TRBD1	TGTGCCAGGGGACAGGGGGATCGCGGGGCCAACGTCCTGACTTTC	CARGQGDRGANVLTF
TRBV4-2	15	TRBJ1-2	few	TRBD1	TGTGCCAGCAGCCATGGGACAGCCTCAGACTATGGCTACACCTTC	CASSHGTASDYGYTF
TRBV28	16	TRBJ1-5	NA	NA	TGTGCCAGCAGTCCCCTGGTGAAGGGGGACAATCAGCCCCAGCATTTT	CASSPLVKGDNQPQHF
TRBV7-2	14	TRBJ2-3	NA	NA	TGTGCCAGCTCCCTGTTTAGACCCACAGATACGCAGTATTTT	CASSLFRPTDTQYF
TRBV19	16	TRBJ2-1	NA	TRBD1	TGTGCCAGTAGTGAGAACAGGGGAAGCTCCTACAATGAGCAGTTCTTC	CASSENRGSSYNEQFF
TRBV4-3	14	TRBJ2-4	NA	NA	TGCGCCAGCAGCCAAATGGCAGGGCGCGGCATTCAGTACTTC	CASSQMAGRGIQYF
TRBV19	14	TRBJ2-1	NA	NA	TGTGCCAGTAGTGTTGGGAGCTCCTACAATGAGCAGTTCTTC	CASSVGSSYNEQFF
TRBV7-2	11	TRBJ1-2	NA	NA	TGTGCCAGCACCCTTGCCGGGGCTGAGTCCTTC	CASTLAGAESF
TRBV19	15	TRBJ2-2	NA	NA	TGTGCCAGTAGTATTTGGACAACGAACACCGGGGAGCTGTTTTTT	CASSIWTTNTGELFF
TRBV27	18	TRBJ2-5	NA	NA	TGTGCCAGCACCATATTCAGGAGGGAGCCAACCCCTAGGGAGACCCAGTACTTC	CASTIFRREPTPRETQYF
TRBV7-3	13	TRBJ2-2	NA	NA	TGTGCCAGCAGCTTAACGTTGGCCGGGGAGCTGTTTTTT	CASSLTLAGELFF
TRBV27	17	TRBJ2-1	NA	TRBD1	TGTGCCAGCAGTTTAACCCCCCCAGACAGGGGCTACAATGAGCAGTTCTTC	CASSLTPPDRGYNEQFF
TRBV7-9	16	TRBJ1-6	NA	TRBD1	TGTGCCAGCAGCTTAGCGGGTGGGACAGGGCCTTCACCCCTCCACTTT	CASSLAGGTGPSPLHF
TRBV10-3	16	TRBJ1-6	NA	NA	TGTGCCATCAGTGAGTCGCCCGGGAAAGTAGGATCACCCCTCCACTTT	CAISESPGKVGSPLHF
TRBV6-1	14	TRBJ2-1	few	TRBD1	TGTGCCAGCAGGGCGTACCCAGGACAGGGTGAGGGGGTCTTC	CASRAYPGQGEGVF
TRBV28	15	TRBJ2-7	NA	TRBD1	TGTGCCAGCAGCTATTCGGGGACAGGCTCCTACGAGCAGTACTTC	CASSYSGTGSYEQYF
TRBV10-1	15	TRBJ2-1	NA	NA	TGCGCCAGCAGTGATCAAGGGGCTGTCTACAATGAGCAGTTCTTC	CASSDQGAVYNEQFF
TRBV6-1	14	TRBJ2-7	few	TRBD1	TGTGCCAGCTCCCGGACAGGCCTCAACTACGAGCAGTACTTC	CASSRTGLNYEQYF
TRBV11-2	16	TRBJ2-3	NA	TRBD2	TGTGCCAGCAGCTTAGGGGGAGCGGGGGTAACAGATACGCAGTATTTT	CASSLGGAGVTDTQYF
TRBV5-1	15	TRBJ2-1	NA	NA	TGCGCCAGCAACAAGGACCACCCCGGGGGCAATGAGCAGTTCTTC	CASNKDHPGGNEQFF
TRBV9	14	TRBJ1-2	NA	NA	TGTGCCAGCAGCGTCGAAACAGGGATTCGGGGCTACACCTTC	CASSVETGIRGYTF
TRBV6-5	15	TRBJ2-1	NA	TRBD2	TGTGCCAGCACCACGGGACTAGCGGGAGGGGTTGAGCAGTTCTTC	CASTTGLAGGVEQFF
TRBV29-1	13	TRBJ1-3	NA	NA	TGCAGCGTTGAAAGCCTCTCTGGAAACACCATATATTTT	CSVESLSGNTIYF
TRBV18	15	TRBJ2-2	NA	TRBD2	TGTGCCAGCTCACCACTAGCGGGAAACACCGGGGAGCTGTTTTTT	CASSPLAGNTGELFF
TRBV2	15	TRBJ1-6	NA	NA	TGTGCCAGCAGCCTTCGACAGATCTATAATTCACCCCTCCACTTT	CASSLRQIYNSPLHF
TRBV4-1	16	TRBJ1-2	NA	TRBD1	TGCGCCAGCAGCCAAGGGTACAGGGGGCGAGCCTATGGCTACACCTTC	CASSQGYRGRAYGYTF
TRBV4-1	13	TRBJ1-2	few	NA	TGCGCCAGCAGCCAAACAGATAACTATGGCTACACCTTC	CASSQTDNYGYTF
TRBV9	14	TRBJ2-1	few	NA	TGTGCCAGCAGCCCACGGGACAAGTACAATGAGCAGTTCTTC	CASSPRDKYNEQFF
TRBV5-1	15	TRBJ1-1	NA	NA	TGCGCCAGCAGCCCGGTTGGGGGGCCGGGGACTGAAGCTTTCTTT	CASSPVGGPGTEAFF
TRBV7-2	14	TRBJ2-1	NA	NA	TGTGCCAGCAGCTTAGCGCGTCAGCGCAATGAGCAGTTCTTC	CASSLARQRNEQFF
TRBV30	13	TRBJ2-3	NA	TRBD1	TGTGCCTTGGAGCTAACCTCGGGACAGACGCAGTATTTT	CALELTSGQTQYF
TRBV7-9	16	TRBJ2-3	NA	TRBD2	TGTGCCAGCAGCTTTGGGACTAGCGGGGGCGCAGATACGCAGTATTTT	CASSFGTSGGADTQYF
TRBV6-6	13	TRBJ1-2	few	NA	TGTGCCACCCGGACGGGGGCGAACTATGGCTACACCTTC	CATRTGANYGYTF
TRBV7-8	14	TRBJ2-3	NA	NA	TGTGCCAGCAGCTTAGTAGGCTCCACAGATACGCAGTATTTT	CASSLVGSTDTQYF
TRBV30	12	TRBJ2-1	NA	NA	TGTGCCTTGGGCCGGACCTACAATGAGCAGTTCTTC	CALGRTYNEQFF
TRBV10-3	16	TRBJ2-2	NA	TRBD2	TGTGCCATCACCACATTGGGACTAGCGGGCACCGGGGAGCTGTTTTTT	CAITTLGLAGTGELFF
TRBV7-2	13	TRBJ1-1	NA	NA	TGTGCCAGCAGCTTTCTGATGAACACTGAAGCTTTCTTT	CASSFLMNTEAFF
TRBV5-1	15	TRBJ1-4	NA	NA	TGCGCCAGCAGCTTGGTACCGGGGTTAAATGAAAAACTGTTTTTT	CASSLVPGLNEKLFF